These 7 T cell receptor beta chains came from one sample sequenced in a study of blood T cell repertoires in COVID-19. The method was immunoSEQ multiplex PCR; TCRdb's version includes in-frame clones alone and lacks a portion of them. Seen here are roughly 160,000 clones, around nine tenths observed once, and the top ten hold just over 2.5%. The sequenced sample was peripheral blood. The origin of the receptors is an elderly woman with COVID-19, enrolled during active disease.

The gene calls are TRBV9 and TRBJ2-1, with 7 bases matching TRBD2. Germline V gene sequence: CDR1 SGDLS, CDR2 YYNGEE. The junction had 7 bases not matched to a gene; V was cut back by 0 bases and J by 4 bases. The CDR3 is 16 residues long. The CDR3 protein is CASSVDGSGLYNEQFF. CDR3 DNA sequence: TGTGCCAGCAGCGTAGACGGTAGCGGGCTTTACAATGAGCAGTTCTTC.

The CDR3 region has the DNA TGTGCCAGCACCACGGGGCTAGCGGGACACAATGAGCAGTTCTTC. Translated: CASTTGLAGHNEQFF. This chain links TRBV7-2 with TRBJ2-1; 9 bases align to TRBD2. Germline lookup yields CDR1 SGHTA and CDR2 FQGNSA. Trimming cost V 7 bases and J 5 bases; bases outside gene matches: 9. The CDR3 is 15 amino acids.

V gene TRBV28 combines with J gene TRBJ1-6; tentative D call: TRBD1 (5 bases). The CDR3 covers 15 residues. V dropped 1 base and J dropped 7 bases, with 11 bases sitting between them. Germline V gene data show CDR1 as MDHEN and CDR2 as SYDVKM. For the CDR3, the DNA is TGTGCCAGCAGTTTATCGGCAGGGATCAATTCACCCCTCCACTTT. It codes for CASSLSAGINSPLHF.

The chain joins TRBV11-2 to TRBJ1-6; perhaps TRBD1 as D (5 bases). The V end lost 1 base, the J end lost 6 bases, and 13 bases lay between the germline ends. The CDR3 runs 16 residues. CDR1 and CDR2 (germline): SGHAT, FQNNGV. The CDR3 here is CASSLVPDTGNSPLHF. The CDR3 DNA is TGTGCCAGCAGCTTAGTGCCGGACACGGGTAATTCACCCCTCCACTTT.

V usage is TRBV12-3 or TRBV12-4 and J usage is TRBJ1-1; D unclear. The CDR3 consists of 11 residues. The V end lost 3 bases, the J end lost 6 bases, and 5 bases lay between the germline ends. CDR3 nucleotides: TGTGCCAGCAGTTTCCGGGCTGAAGCTTTCTTT. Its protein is CASSFRAEAFF.

The CDR3 DNA reads as TGTGCCAGTTCAAATAGAGTTGGCTACGAGCAGTACTTC. It is translated as CASSNRVGYEQYF. This chain joins TRBV6-5 and TRBJ2-7, with D unclear. There are 13 residues in the CDR3. With 9 bases removed from V and 3 bases from J, the gap between germline ends came to 15 bases. Germline V lookup: CDR1 MNHEY, CDR2 SVGAGI.

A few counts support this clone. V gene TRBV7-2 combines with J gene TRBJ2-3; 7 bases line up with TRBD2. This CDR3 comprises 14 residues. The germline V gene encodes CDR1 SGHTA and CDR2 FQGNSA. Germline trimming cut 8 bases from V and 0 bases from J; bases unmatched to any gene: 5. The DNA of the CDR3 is TGTGCCAGCCAGCGGGGAGGGAGCACAGATACGCAGTATTTT. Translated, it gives CASQRGGSTDTQYF.